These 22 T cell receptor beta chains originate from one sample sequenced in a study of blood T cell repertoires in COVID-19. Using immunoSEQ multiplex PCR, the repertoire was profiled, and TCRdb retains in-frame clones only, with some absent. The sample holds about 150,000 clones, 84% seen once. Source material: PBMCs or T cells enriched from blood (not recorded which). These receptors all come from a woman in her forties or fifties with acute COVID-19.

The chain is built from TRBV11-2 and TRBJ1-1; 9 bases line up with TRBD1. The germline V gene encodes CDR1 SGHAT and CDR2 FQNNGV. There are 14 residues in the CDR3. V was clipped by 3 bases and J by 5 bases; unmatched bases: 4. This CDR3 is CASSLGDRVTEAFF. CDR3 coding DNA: TGTGCCAGCAGCTTGGGGGACAGGGTAACTGAAGCTTTCTTT.

DNA of the CDR3: TGCGCCAGCAGTAGTCTTCGGACAGGAGAAGCTTTCTTT. Encoded protein: CASSSLRTGEAFF. This chain uses TRBV10-1 with TRBJ1-1; TRBD1 matches at 7 bases. The CDR3 is made up of 13 amino acids. Germline assignment: CDR1 WNHNN and CDR2 SYGVQD (reference sequence). V was pared by 5 bases and J by 8 bases, with 8 bases of the junction left unmatched.

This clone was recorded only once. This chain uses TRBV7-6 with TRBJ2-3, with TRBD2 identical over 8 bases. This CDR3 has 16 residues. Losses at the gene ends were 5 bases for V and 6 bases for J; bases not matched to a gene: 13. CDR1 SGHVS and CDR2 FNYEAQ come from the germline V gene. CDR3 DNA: TGTGCCAGCAGCCCCAGGACTAGCCTCAAAGGGGATACGCAGTATTTT. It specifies CASSPRTSLKGDTQYF.

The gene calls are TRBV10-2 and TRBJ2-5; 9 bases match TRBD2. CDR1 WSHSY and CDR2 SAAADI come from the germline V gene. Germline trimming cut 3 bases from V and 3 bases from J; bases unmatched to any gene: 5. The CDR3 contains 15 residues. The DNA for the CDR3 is TGCGCCAGCAGTGATTTTGGGACTAGCAAAGAGACCCAGTACTTC. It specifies CASSDFGTSKETQYF.

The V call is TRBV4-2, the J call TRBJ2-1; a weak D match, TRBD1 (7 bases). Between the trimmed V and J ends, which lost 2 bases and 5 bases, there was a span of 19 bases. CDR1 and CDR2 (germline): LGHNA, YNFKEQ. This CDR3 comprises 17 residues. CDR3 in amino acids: CASSQFAGGGLNNEQFF. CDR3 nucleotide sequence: TGTGCCAGCAGCCAATTTGCTGGAGGGGGCCTTAACAATGAGCAGTTCTTC.

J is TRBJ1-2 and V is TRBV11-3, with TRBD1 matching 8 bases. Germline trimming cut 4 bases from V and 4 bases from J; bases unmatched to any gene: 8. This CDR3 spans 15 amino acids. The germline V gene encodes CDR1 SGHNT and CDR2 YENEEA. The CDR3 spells CASSSSGTGGYGYTF. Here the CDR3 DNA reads TGTGCCAGCAGCTCCTCCGGGACAGGAGGCTATGGCTACACCTTC.

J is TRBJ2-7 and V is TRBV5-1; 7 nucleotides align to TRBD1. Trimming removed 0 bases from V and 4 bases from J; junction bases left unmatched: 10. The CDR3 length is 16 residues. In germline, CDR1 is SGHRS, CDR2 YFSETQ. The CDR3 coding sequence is TGCGCCAGCAGCTTGGCCCCCGACAGGGACCTGTACGAGCAGTACTTC. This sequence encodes CASSLAPDRDLYEQYF.

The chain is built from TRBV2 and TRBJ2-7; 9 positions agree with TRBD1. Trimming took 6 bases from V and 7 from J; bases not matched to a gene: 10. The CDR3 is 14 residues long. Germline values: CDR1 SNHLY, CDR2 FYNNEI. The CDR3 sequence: CASRGDRVRREQYF. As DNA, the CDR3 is TGTGCCAGCAGGGGGGACAGGGTAAGGCGAGAGCAGTACTTC.

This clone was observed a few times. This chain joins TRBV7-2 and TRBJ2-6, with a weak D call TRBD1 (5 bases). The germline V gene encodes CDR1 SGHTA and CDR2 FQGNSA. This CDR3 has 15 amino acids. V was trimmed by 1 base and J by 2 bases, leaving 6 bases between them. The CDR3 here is CASSLEGTGANVLTF. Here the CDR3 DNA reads TGTGCCAGCAGCTTAGAGGGGACTGGGGCCAACGTCCTGACTTTC.

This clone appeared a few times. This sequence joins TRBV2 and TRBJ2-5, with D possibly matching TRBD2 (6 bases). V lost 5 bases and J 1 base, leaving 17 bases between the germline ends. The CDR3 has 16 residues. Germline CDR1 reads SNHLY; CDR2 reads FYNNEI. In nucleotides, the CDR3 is TGTGCCAGCAGTCCCGCCCGGGGAGGCCTCCAAGAGACCCAGTACTTC. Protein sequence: CASSPARGGLQETQYF.

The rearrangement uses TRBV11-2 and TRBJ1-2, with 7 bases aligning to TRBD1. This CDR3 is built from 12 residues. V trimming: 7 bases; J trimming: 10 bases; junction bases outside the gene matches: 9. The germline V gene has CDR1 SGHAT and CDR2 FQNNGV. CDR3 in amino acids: CASTRDSYNYTF. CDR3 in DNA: TGTGCCAGCACACGGGACAGTTATAACTACACCTTC.

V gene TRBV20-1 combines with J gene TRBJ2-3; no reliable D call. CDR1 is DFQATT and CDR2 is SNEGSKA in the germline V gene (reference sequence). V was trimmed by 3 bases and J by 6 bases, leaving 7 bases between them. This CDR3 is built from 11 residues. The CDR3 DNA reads TGCAGTGCTAGCCCGTCGGATACGCAGTATTTT. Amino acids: CSASPSDTQYF.

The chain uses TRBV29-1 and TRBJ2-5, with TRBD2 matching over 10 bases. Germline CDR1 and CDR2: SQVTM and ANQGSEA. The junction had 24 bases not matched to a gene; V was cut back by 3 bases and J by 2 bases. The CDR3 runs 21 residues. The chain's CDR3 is CSVERSRLTLAGVGEQETQYF. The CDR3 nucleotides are TGCAGCGTTGAGAGGTCCCGGCTGACTCTAGCGGGAGTCGGGGAACAAGAGACCCAGTACTTC.

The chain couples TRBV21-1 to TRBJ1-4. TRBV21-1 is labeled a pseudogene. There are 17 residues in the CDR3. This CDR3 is CASSAYGNCATNEKLFF. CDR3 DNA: TGTGCCAGCAGCGCCTACGGTAACTGCGCAACTAATGAAAAACTGTTTTTT.

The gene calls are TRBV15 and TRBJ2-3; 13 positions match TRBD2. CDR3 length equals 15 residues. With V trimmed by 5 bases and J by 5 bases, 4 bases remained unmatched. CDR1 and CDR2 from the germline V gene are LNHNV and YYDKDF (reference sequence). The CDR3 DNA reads TGTGCCACCAGCTGGACTAGCGGGAGACAAGATACGCAGTATTTT. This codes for CATSWTSGRQDTQYF.

The CDR3 spells CASSLPRDTSRGSPLHF. The CDR3 DNA sequence: TGTGCCAGCAGCTTACCCCGGGACACTTCCAGGGGTTCACCCCTCCACTTT. The chain employs TRBV7-2 and TRBJ1-6, with a tentative D call TRBD1 (6 bases). Germline V gives CDR1 SGHTA, CDR2 FQGNSA. The CDR3 spans 17 residues. V dropped 2 bases and J dropped 9 bases, with 20 bases sitting between them.

The CDR3 DNA reads as TGCGCCAGCTCGCGAGGGGGGGCAGATTGGGGCCGAGAGACCCAGTACTTC. It is translated as CASSRGGADWGRETQYF. This rearrangement joins TRBV4-3 to TRBJ2-5, with a weak D call TRBD2 (7 bases). Trimming stripped 8 bases from V and 4 bases from J, with 26 bases between. This CDR3 region has 17 residues. Germline V gives CDR1 LGHNA, CDR2 YSLEER.

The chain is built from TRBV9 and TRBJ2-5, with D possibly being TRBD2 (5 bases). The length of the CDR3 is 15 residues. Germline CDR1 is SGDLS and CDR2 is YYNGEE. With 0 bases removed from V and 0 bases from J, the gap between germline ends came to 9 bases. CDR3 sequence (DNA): TGTGCCAGCAGCGTAGGGGCGGGCGACCAAGAGACCCAGTACTTC. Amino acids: CASSVGAGDQETQYF.

The CDR3 sequence: CASSSLGQGSNQPQHF. CDR3 bases: TGTGCCAGCAGCTCACTTGGACAGGGGAGCAATCAGCCCCAGCATTTT. This chain joins TRBV7-8 and TRBJ1-5, with 9 bases identical to TRBD1. This CDR3 contains 16 residues. The junction had 5 bases not matched to a gene; V was cut back by 4 bases and J by 1 base. Germline V lookup: CDR1 SGHVS, CDR2 FQNEAQ.

CDR3 in amino acids: CAISEDRGQGAGELFF. The CDR3 region has the DNA TGTGCCATCAGTGAGGACAGGGGGCAGGGGGCCGGGGAGCTGTTTTTT. This sequence joins TRBV10-3 and TRBJ2-2; 10 nucleotides align to TRBD1. Germline lookup yields CDR1 ENHRY and CDR2 SYGVKD. The CDR3 is made up of 16 amino acids. Germline trimming cut 2 bases from V and 6 bases from J; bases unmatched to any gene: 6.

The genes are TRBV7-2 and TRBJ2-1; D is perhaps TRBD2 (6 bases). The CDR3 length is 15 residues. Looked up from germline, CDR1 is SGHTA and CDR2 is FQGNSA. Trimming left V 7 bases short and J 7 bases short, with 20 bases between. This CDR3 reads CASTLQLGTRNEQFF. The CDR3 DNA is TGTGCCAGCACTCTTCAATTAGGGACTCGAAATGAGCAGTTCTTC.

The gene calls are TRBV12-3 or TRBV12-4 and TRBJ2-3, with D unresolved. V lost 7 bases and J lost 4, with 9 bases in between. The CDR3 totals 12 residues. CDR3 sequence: CASTQVSDTQYF. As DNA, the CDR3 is TGTGCCAGCACCCAGGTCTCAGATACGCAGTATTTT.